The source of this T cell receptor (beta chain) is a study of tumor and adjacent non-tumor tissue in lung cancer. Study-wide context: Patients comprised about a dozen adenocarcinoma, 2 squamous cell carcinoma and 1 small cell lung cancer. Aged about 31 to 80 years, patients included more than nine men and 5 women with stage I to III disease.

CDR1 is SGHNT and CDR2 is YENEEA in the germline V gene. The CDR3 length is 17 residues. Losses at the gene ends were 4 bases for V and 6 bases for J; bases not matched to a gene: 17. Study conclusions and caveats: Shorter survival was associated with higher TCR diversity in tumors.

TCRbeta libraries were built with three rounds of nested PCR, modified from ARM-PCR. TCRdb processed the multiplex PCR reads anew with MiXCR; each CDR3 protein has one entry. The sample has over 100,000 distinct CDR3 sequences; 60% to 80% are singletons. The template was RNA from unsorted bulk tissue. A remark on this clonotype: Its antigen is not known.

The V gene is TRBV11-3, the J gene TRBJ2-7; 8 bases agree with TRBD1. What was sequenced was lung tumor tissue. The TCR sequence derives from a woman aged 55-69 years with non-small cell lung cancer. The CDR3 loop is CASSSPIGTGIVGEQYF. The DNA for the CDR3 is TGTGCCAGCAGCTCCCCAATCGGGACAGGAATAGTTGGCGAGCAGTACTTC.